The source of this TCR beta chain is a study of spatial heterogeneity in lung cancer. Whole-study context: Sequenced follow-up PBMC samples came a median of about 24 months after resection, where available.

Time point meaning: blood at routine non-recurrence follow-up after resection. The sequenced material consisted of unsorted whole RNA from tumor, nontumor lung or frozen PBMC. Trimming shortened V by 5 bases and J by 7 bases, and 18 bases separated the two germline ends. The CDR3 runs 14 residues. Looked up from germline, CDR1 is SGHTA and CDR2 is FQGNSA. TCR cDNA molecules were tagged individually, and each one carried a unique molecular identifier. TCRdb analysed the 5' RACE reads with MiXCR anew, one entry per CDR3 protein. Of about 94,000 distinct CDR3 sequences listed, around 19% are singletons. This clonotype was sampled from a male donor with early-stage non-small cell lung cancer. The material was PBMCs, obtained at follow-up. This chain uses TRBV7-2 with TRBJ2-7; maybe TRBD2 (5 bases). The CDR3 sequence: CASSPYLGVGEQYF. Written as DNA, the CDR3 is TGTGCCAGCAGCCCTTATCTGGGAGTCGGTGAGCAGTACTTC.